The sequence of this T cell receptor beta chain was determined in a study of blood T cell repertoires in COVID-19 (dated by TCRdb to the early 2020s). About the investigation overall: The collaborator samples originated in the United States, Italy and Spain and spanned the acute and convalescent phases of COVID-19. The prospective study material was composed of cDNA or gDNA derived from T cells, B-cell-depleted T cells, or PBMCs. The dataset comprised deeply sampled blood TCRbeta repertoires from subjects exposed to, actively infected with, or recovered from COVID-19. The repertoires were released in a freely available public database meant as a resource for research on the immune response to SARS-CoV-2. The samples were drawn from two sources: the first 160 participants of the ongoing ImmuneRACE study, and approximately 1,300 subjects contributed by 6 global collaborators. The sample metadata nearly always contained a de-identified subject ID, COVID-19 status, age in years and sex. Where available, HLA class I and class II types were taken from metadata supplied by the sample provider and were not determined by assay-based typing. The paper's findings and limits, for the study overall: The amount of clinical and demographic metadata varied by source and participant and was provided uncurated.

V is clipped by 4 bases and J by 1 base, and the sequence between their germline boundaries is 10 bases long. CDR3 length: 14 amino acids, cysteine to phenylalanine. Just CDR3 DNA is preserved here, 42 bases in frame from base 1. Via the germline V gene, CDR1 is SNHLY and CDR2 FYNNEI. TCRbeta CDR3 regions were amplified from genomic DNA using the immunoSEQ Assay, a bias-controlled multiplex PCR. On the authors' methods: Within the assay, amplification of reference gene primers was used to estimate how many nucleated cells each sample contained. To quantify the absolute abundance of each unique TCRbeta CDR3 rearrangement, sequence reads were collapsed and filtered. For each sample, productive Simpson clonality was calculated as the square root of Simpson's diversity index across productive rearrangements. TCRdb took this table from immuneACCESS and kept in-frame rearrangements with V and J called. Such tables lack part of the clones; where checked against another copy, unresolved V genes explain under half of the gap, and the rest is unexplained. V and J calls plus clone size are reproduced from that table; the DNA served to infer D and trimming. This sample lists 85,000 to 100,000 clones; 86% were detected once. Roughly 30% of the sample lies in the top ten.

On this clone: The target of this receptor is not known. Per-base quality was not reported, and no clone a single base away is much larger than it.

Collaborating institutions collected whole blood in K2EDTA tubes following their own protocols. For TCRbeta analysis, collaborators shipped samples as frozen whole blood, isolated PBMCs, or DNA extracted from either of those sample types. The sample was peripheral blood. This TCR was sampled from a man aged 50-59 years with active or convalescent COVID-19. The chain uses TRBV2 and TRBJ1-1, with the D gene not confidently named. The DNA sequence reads TGTGCCAGCAGTGTAAGTGGGCAGAACACTGAAGCTTTCTTT. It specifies CASSVSGQNTEAFF.